Listed below are T cell receptor beta chains from one sample, sequenced in a study of blood T cell repertoires in COVID-19. Profiling relied on immunoSEQ multiplex PCR, and the TCRdb table lists in-frame clones only, not all of them. The table lists 25,000 or so clones, 85% to 90% of them singletons. The sequenced sample consisted of peripheral blood. Receptors were obtained from a human donor in a cohort sampled during active COVID-19. Each CDR3 is given with its conserved first and last residue. A D gene is named only where the DNA matches it firmly. A clone size is listed for some rows: how often the clone was seen (once, few, many), or a class if it is expanded.

abundance	len	d_gene	v_gene	CDR3aa
.	16	TRBD2	TRBV3-1/TRBV3-2	CASSPVLAGGRNEQFF
.	15	TRBD2	TRBV7-9	CASSSRTSISETQYF
.	13	TRBD1	TRBV6-2/TRBV6-3	CASSPTGSGGYTF
.	14	.	TRBV11-2	CASSPWPGSGEQYF
.	15	.	TRBV7-3	CASSPLGAGTDTQYF
.	13	TRBD2	TRBV5-1	CASSLVGRDEQFF
.	14	TRBD2	TRBV29-1	CSVRAGGSLKTQYF
.	14	TRBD2	TRBV5-4	CASSLDGGGETQYF
.	14	TRBD1	TRBV5-1	CASSLVQGASEQYF
.	16	TRBD2	TRBV27	CASSHLGGSTYNEQFF
.	19	TRBD2	TRBV28	CASSSAILTLAGGPYEQYF
.	14	.	TRBV6-6	CASSYSNRETEAFF
.	12	.	TRBV2	CASSAGGDWAFF
.	15	TRBD1	TRBV2	CASRGDSLAKNIQYF
.	14	.	TRBV7-8	CASSSDRLSYGYTF
.	18	.	TRBV4-1	CASSQEAPPDRSSYEQYF
.	14	.	TRBV5-1	CASSSGSVNYGYTF
.	16	.	TRBV18	CASSPAQRVVDYGYTF
.	15	TRBD2	TRBV5-8	CASSHSGTSNNEQFF
.	13	TRBD1	TRBV28	CASNQDRVETQYF
.	18	.	TRBV5-6	CASSLGLGLHPGTDTQYF
.	16	TRBD2	TRBV7-3	CASSSGLAGRTDTQYF
.	15	.	TRBV18	CASSPGHQANYGYTF
.	13	.	TRBV12-3/TRBV12-4	CASSLRGQETQYF
.	19	TRBD2	TRBV27	CASYPIRLAGPSSTDTQYF
.	14	TRBD2	TRBV9	CASGEGNSYNEQFF
.	15	.	TRBV5-1	CASSPESGGGEKLFF
.	14	.	TRBV5-4	CASSLGGVNYGYTF
once	14	.	TRBV5-1	CASSLGTGPDTQYF
.	16	TRBD1	TRBV6-2/TRBV6-3	CASTPDRGPGTGELFF
few	17	TRBD2	TRBV2	CASRITGTSGGRGTQYF
.	18	TRBD2	TRBV3-1/TRBV3-2	CASSQDLGRLAGTDTQYF
.	13	TRBD1	TRBV19	CASSTRGRGEAFF
.	14	.	TRBV6-6	CATKPPGGRTEAFF
.	13	TRBD2	TRBV12-3/TRBV12-4	CASTPLAANEQFF
.	15	.	TRBV3-1/TRBV3-2	CASSPRTGSGSPLHF
.	15	.	TRBV19	CASSMGWNQGYEQYF
.	11	.	TRBV11-2	CASSPGTEQFF
.	16	TRBD1	TRBV28	CASSPRWGQGYNEQFF
once	14	TRBD2	TRBV2	CASSAGTSVGIQYF
.	13	.	TRBV19	CASTTGFNQPQHF
.	16	TRBD2	TRBV4-1	CASSHMGASGEYEQYF
.	15	TRBD2	TRBV20-1	CSASPPSGSLNEQFF
.	14	.	TRBV5-6	CASSPPGVGYGYTF
once	16	TRBD2	TRBV19	CASSIATSGSRNEQFF
.	14	.	TRBV5-4	CASSSQGGNSPLHF
.	15	.	TRBV11-2	CASSLIGGGIYEQYF
once	15	.	TRBV27	CASRAGFTPSYEQYF
.	14	TRBD2	TRBV28	CASSGLAGAGTQYF
.	15	.	TRBV24-1	CAMTPLDLPYNEQFF
.	14	.	TRBV4-2	CASSQTRGADGYTF
.	13	.	TRBV12-3/TRBV12-4	CASSKVAADTQYF
.	13	.	TRBV28	CASTGLTSYEQYF
.	13	.	TRBV29-1	CSVARSGANVLTF
.	17	.	TRBV11-2	CASSLVQGTDKPYEQYF
.	14	.	TRBV11-2	CASSPGQGTETQYF
.	14	TRBD1	TRBV6-5	CASRPGQPGNTIYF
.	15	TRBD2	TRBV3-1/TRBV3-2	CASTQWGGSTDTQYF